Listed below are T cell receptor beta chains from one sample, sequenced in a study of shared clonotypes between healthy human individuals. This table comes from immunoSEQ multiplex PCR, and its TCRdb copy is limited to in-frame clones, with some not included. The sample includes approximately 2.3 million clones, approximately 95% of them seen just once. The sample consisted of naive CD4+ T cells from PBMCs. The receptors shown here come from a young man in good health. Some clones in this sample may be carry-over from other donors' samples. Each CDR3 is given without its conserved first and last residue. Each record gives: clone size, V gene, J gene, CDR3 protein. Not every row has a clone size; where given, it reads once, few, many or a size class.

abundance: NA; v_gene: TRBV7-9; j_gene: TRBJ1-1; CDR3aa: ASSLGGATEAF
abundance: NA; v_gene: TRBV10-3; j_gene: TRBJ2-1; CDR3aa: ATATLGQADNEQF
abundance: NA; v_gene: TRBV5-1; j_gene: TRBJ2-7; CDR3aa: ASSLGTGSSYEQY
abundance: NA; v_gene: TRBV28; j_gene: TRBJ2-2; CDR3aa: ASSPDSLGGELF
abundance: NA; v_gene: TRBV7-7; j_gene: TRBJ2-2; CDR3aa: ASSIDKVRTGELF
abundance: once; v_gene: TRBV29-1; j_gene: TRBJ2-3; CDR3aa: SVEGRDSSTDTQY
abundance: once; v_gene: TRBV5-1; j_gene: TRBJ2-1; CDR3aa: ASSRLVSSGEQF
abundance: NA; v_gene: TRBV19; j_gene: TRBJ2-5; CDR3aa: ASSIQGVEETQY
abundance: NA; v_gene: TRBV7-9; j_gene: TRBJ2-7; CDR3aa: ASSLASTGRYEQY
abundance: NA; v_gene: TRBV27; j_gene: TRBJ2-2; CDR3aa: ASSSYRAGTRELF
abundance: NA; v_gene: TRBV9; j_gene: TRBJ2-2; CDR3aa: ASSVIEGNTGELF
abundance: NA; v_gene: TRBV2; j_gene: TRBJ2-7; CDR3aa: ASRPSGAYEQY
abundance: NA; v_gene: TRBV5-4; j_gene: TRBJ1-4; CDR3aa: ASSVGAGSNEKLF
abundance: NA; v_gene: TRBV5-1; j_gene: TRBJ2-7; CDR3aa: ASSLGQGVSYEQY
abundance: NA; v_gene: TRBV9; j_gene: TRBJ1-3; CDR3aa: ASSVEGGSFSGNTIY
abundance: NA; v_gene: TRBV4-2; j_gene: TRBJ1-4; CDR3aa: ASSKTGVGEKLF
abundance: once; v_gene: TRBV6-6; j_gene: TRBJ1-1; CDR3aa: ASSYTEGEAF
abundance: NA; v_gene: TRBV10-3; j_gene: TRBJ1-1; CDR3aa: AISEEGGNTEAF
abundance: NA; v_gene: TRBV19; j_gene: TRBJ1-5; CDR3aa: ASRPGQVMRSNQPQH
abundance: once; v_gene: TRBV7-2; j_gene: TRBJ2-1; CDR3aa: ASSSPGGYNEQF
abundance: NA; v_gene: TRBV7-2; j_gene: TRBJ1-2; CDR3aa: ASSWRDSLYGYT
abundance: few; v_gene: TRBV2; j_gene: TRBJ1-1; CDR3aa: ASTSDRASTEAF